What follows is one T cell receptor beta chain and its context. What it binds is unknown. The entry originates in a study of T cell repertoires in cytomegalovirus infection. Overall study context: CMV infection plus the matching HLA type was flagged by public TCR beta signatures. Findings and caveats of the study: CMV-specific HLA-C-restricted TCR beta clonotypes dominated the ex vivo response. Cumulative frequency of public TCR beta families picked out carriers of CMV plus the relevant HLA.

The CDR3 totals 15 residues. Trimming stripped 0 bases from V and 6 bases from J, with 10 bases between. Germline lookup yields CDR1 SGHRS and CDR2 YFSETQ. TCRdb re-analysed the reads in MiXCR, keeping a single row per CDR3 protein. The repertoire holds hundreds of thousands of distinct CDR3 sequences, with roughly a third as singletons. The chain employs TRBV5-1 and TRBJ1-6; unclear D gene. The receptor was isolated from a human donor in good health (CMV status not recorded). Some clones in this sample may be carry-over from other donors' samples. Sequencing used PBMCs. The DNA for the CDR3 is TGCGCCAGCAGCTTGGACGGAGGGTTTAATTCACCCCTCCACTTT. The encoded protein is CASSLDGGFNSPLHF.